This T cell receptor beta chain was captured by sequencing in a study of cytomegalovirus exposure and HLA in healthy donors. The primer mix had 60 Vbeta and 13 Jbeta primers. TCRdb keeps only in-frame clones here, not all; method: immunoSEQ multiplex PCR. In the table there are 150,000 or so clones, roughly 70% of which are singletons. General study findings and limits: The study recorded about 150 TCR beta chains that were cytomegalovirus-associated. Previous analysis showed most TCR beta V segments were productive about 87% or about 30% of the time.

The CDR3 has 18 residues. Germline lookup yields CDR1 SGHRS and CDR2 YFSETQ. V dropped 4 bases and J dropped 5; count of bases not matched to a gene: 11. In the case of this clone: Its specificity is not known.

This receptor was identified in a girl aged 5-17 years in good health and CMV-seronegative. The sample consisted of PBMCs. The chain combines TRBV5-1 with TRBJ2-5; 16 nucleotides align to TRBD2. As DNA, the CDR3 is TGCGCCAGCAGCCTCCCCGGGACTAGCGGGGGGGCCGTGGAGACCCAGTACTTC. This sequence encodes CASSLPGTSGGAVETQYF. The full variable domain, completed using reference TRBV5-1 and TRBJ2-5, is KAGVTQTPRYLIKTRGQQVTLSCSPISGHRSVSWYQQTPGQGLQFLFEYFSETQRNKGNFPGRFSGRQFSNSRSEMNVSTLELGDSALYLCASSLPGTSGGAVETQYFGPGTRLLVL.